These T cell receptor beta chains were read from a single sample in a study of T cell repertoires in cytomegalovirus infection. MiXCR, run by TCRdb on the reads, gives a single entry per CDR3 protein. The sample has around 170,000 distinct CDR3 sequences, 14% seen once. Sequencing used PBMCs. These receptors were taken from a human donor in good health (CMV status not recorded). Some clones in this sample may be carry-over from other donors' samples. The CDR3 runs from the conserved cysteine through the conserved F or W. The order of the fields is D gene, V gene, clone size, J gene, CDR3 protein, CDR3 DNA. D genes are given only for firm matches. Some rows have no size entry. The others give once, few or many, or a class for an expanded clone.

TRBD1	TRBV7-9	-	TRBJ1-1	CASSESTGTTEAFF	TGTGCCAGCAGCGAATCGACAGGGACTACTGAAGCTTTCTTT
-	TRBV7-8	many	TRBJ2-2	CASRGRRGRNTGELFF	TGTGCCAGCAGGGGTCGGAGGGGAAGGAACACCGGGGAGCTGTTTTTT
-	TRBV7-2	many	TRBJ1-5	CASSHGWANQPQHF	TGTGCCAGCAGCCATGGGTGGGCTAATCAGCCCCAGCATTTT
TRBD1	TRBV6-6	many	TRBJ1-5	CASLDRVSNQPQHF	TGTGCCAGCCTGGACAGGGTTAGCAATCAGCCCCAGCATTTT
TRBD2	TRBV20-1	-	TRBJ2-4	CSADEISTSGIAKNIQYF	TGCAGTGCTGACGAGATTTCTACTAGCGGAATAGCCAAAAACATTCAGTACTTC
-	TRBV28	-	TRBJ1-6	CASSLAGLESPLHF	TGTGCCAGCAGTTTGGCAGGGTTAGAATCACCCCTCCACTTT
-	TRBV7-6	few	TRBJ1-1	CAVRGPGETNTEAFF	TGTGCCGTCCGTGGGCCAGGGGAGACGAACACTGAAGCTTTCTTT
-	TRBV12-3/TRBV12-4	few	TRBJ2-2	CASSLNGAQSGELFF	TGTGCCAGCAGTTTAAACGGGGCCCAAAGCGGGGAGCTGTTTTTT
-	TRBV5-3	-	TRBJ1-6	CASSFLIDHSPLHF	TGTGCCAGCAGCTTCCTAATTGATCATTCACCCCTCCACTTT
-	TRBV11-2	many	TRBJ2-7	CASSLVRGAYEQYF	TGTGCCAGCAGCTTGGTTAGGGGTGCCTACGAGCAGTACTTC
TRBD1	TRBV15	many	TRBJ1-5	CATSGTASNQPQHF	TGTGCCACCAGCGGGACAGCTAGCAATCAGCCCCAGCATTTT
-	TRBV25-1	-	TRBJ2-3	CASAPSASTDTQYF	TGTGCCAGTGCCCCTAGCGCTAGCACAGATACGCAGTATTTT
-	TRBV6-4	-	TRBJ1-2	CASSDSHQGNYGYTF	TGTGCCAGCAGTGACTCGCACCAGGGAAACTATGGCTACACCTTC
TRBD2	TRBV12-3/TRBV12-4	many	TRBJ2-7	CASRQAGDAWEQYF	TGTGCCAGCAGGCAGGCGGGAGACGCCTGGGAGCAGTACTTC
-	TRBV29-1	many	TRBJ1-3	CSVDAGQGNTIYF	TGCAGCGTTGATGCAGGGCAGGGAAACACCATATATTTT
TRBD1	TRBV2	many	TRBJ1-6	CASSGRQGPKSPLHF	TGTGCCAGCAGTGGAAGACAGGGTCCCAAGTCACCCCTCCACTTT
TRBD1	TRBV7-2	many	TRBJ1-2	CASSLVGTGEYGYTF	TGTGCCAGCAGCTTAGTAGGGACAGGGGAATATGGCTACACCTTC
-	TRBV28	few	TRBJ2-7	CASSLYLQDPYEQYF	TGTGCCAGCAGTTTATACTTACAGGACCCCTACGAGCAGTACTTC
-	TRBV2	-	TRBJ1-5	CASSAEGPAKPQHF	TGTGCCAGCAGTGCTGAGGGCCCAGCTAAGCCCCAGCATTTT
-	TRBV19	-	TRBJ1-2	CASSHIPGGYTF	TGTGCCAGTAGTCACATCCCAGGTGGCTACACCTTC
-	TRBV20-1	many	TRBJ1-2	CSARPPGTARTNYGYTF	TGCAGTGCTAGGCCTCCCGGGACGGCACGAACTAACTATGGCTACACCTTC
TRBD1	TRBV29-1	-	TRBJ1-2	CSVPGQPYGYTF	TGCAGCGTCCCGGGACAGCCTTATGGCTACACCTTC
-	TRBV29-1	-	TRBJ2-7	CSVEGRDEQYF	TGCAGCGTTGAAGGCAGGGACGAGCAGTACTTC
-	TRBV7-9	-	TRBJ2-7	CASSTGLTYEQYF	TGTGCCAGCAGCACCGGACTAACCTACGAGCAGTACTTC
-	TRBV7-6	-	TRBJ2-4	CASSLGLGENIQYF	TGTGCCAGCAGCTTGGGCCTTGGCGAAAACATTCAGTACTTC
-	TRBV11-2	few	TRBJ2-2	CASSLEPSGELFF	TGTGCCAGCAGCTTAGAACCGTCCGGGGAGCTGTTTTTT
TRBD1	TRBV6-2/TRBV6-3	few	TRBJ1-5	CASSWDRGMRQPQHF	TGTGCCAGCAGCTGGGACAGGGGGATGAGGCAGCCCCAGCATTTT
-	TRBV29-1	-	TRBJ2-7	CSVGTLGEQYF	TGCAGCGTTGGAACCTTAGGGGAGCAGTACTTC
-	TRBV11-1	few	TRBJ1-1	CASSFGRLMNTEAFF	TGTGCCAGCAGCTTCGGCCGGCTCATGAACACTGAAGCTTTCTTT
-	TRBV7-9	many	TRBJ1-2	CASSFDRPHGYTF	TGTGCCAGCAGCTTCGACAGGCCCCATGGCTACACCTTC
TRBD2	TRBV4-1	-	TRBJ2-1	CASSQDPERGVYNEQFF	TGCGCCAGCAGCCAAGATCCTGAGCGGGGGGTCTACAATGAGCAGTTCTTC
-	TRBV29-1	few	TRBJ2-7	CSVRAPSSYEQYF	TGCAGCGTTAGGGCTCCAAGCTCCTACGAGCAGTACTTC
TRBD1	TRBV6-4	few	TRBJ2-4	CASSDGTGNIQYF	TGTGCCAGCAGTGACGGGACAGGGAACATTCAGTACTTC
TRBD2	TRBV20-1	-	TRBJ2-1	CSARGEAGATYNEQFF	TGCAGTGCTAGAGGGGAAGCGGGAGCCACCTACAATGAGCAGTTCTTC
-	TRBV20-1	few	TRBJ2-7	CSAIRRWDSSYEQYF	TGCAGTGCCATAAGGCGCTGGGACTCCAGCTACGAGCAGTACTTC
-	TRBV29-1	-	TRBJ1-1	CSVDPDTNTEAFF	TGCAGCGTGGACCCGGACACGAACACTGAAGCTTTCTTT
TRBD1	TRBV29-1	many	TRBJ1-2	CSVEVFEGQGADPNYGYTF	TGCAGCGTTGAAGTTTTTGAAGGACAGGGGGCTGATCCTAACTATGGCTACACCTTC
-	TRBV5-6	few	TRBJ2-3	CASSSGSGADTQYF	TGTGCCAGCAGCTCCGGCTCAGGGGCGGATACGCAGTATTTT
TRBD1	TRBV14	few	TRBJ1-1	CASSQTGWYTEAFF	TGTGCCAGCAGTCAGACAGGGTGGTACACTGAAGCTTTCTTT
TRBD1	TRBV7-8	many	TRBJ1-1	CASSLRTGQNTEAFF	TGTGCCAGCAGCTTGCGGACAGGGCAGAACACTGAAGCTTTCTTT
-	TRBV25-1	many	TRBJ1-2	CASSEESLRGGYTF	TGTGCCAGCAGTGAAGAGAGCCTCCGGGGTGGCTACACCTTC
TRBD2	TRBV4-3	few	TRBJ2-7	CASSQGLGTSGTYEQYF	TGCGCCAGCAGCCAAGGATTGGGGACTAGCGGGACCTACGAGCAGTACTTC
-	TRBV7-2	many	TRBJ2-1	CASSSSLGSYNEQFF	TGTGCCAGCAGCTCCTCCTTGGGCTCCTACAATGAGCAGTTCTTC
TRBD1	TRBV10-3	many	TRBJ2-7	CAISSDREFSYEQYF	TGTGCCATCAGTTCTGACAGGGAATTTTCCTACGAGCAGTACTTC
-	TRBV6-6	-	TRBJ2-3	CASSYVGGMDTQYF	TGTGCCAGCAGTTACGTCGGGGGAATGGATACGCAGTATTTT
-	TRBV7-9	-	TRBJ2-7	CASSLVTGGWNEQYF	TGTGCCAGCAGCTTAGTAACGGGGGGCTGGAACGAGCAGTACTTC
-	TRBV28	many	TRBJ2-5	CASSLNQPETQYF	TGTGCCAGCAGTTTAAATCAGCCAGAGACCCAGTACTTC
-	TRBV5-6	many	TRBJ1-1	CASSTRQRNTEAFF	TGTGCCAGCAGCACCCGACAGCGGAACACTGAAGCTTTCTTT
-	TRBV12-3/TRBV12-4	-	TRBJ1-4	CASSFHDPATNEKLFF	TGTGCCAGCAGTTTTCACGACCCTGCAACTAATGAAAAACTGTTTTTT
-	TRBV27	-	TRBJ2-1	CASSLGSREFF	TGTGCCAGCAGTTTAGGTAGCCGGGAGTTCTTC
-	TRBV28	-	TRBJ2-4	CASSFSPRRGKNIQYF	TGTGCCAGCAGTTTTAGCCCCCGAAGGGGCAAAAACATTCAGTACTTC
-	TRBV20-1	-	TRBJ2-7	CSAEDTATYEQYF	TGCAGTGCCGAGGACACCGCCACCTACGAGCAGTACTTC